This record looks at one TCR beta chain sequence and its context. Its specific antigen is unknown. The record has no base qualities; no much larger clone is one base away. CDR1 SGHAT and CDR2 FQNNGV are derived from the germline V gene. The CDR3 measures 16 amino acids from cysteine to phenylalanine. The only DNA kept is the CDR3, 48 bases in frame from the first base. For this chain, trimming is 4 bases at the V end and 10 bases at the J end, and the number of junction bases without a gene match is 15. Whole blood was collected in K2EDTA tubes by collaborating institutions according to the institutions' own protocols. Collaborator samples were shipped for TCRbeta analysis as frozen whole blood, isolated PBMCs, or DNA extracted from either sample type. TCRbeta CDR3 regions were amplified from genomic DNA by means of the immunoSEQ Assay, a bias-controlled multiplex PCR. The study's own analysis went as follows. Within the assay, amplification of reference gene primers was used to estimate how many nucleated cells each sample contained. To quantify the absolute abundance of each unique TCRbeta CDR3 rearrangement, sequence reads were collapsed and filtered. For each sample, productive Simpson clonality was calculated as the square root of Simpson's diversity index across productive rearrangements. TCRdb obtained this table from immuneACCESS and retained in-frame rearrangements with V and J assigned. These tables miss some clones; where compared with another copy, unresolved V genes account for less than half of the shortfall, and the remainder is unexplained. That table supplies the V and J calls and clone size; D and trimming were determined from the DNA. The sample includes about 160,000 clones, with approximately 80% observed a single time. Together, the top ten hold 22% of the sample.

These data come from a study of blood T cell repertoires in COVID-19 (dated by TCRdb to the early 2020s). Regarding the study in general: Collaborator samples came from the United States, Italy and Spain and covered acute and convalescent phases of COVID-19. The prospective study material was composed of cDNA or gDNA derived from T cells, B-cell-depleted T cells, or PBMCs. Subjects who had been exposed to COVID-19, were actively infected with it, or had recovered from it provided the deeply sampled blood TCRbeta repertoires that made up the dataset. A freely available public database, intended as a resource for researchers studying the immune response to SARS-CoV-2, is where the repertoires were released. The samples were drawn from the first 160 participants of the ongoing ImmuneRACE study and from more than 1,000 subjects provided by 6 global collaborators. Nearly every sample came with metadata listing a de-identified subject ID, COVID-19 status, age in years and sex. HLA class I and class II types, where available, came from metadata supplied by the sample provider rather than from assay-based typing. Summary of the overall study and its limitations: Clinical and demographic metadata were provided uncurated, with the amount varying by source and participant.

The sequenced sample consisted of peripheral blood. The sequence is built from TRBV11-2 and TRBJ2-1; a stretch of 8 junction bases matches TRBD2. This clonotype was obtained from a woman of 80 years or more with acute or convalescent COVID-19. The sequenced DNA is TGTGCCAGCAGCTCCCCCGGGGGCGGGAGGCCCCACGAGCAGTTCTTC. It specifies CASSSPGGGRPHEQFF.